This entry lists 5 T cell receptor beta chains sequenced from one sample in a study of blood T cells in healthy people across ages. With a J-beta primer mix and a sample-barcoded 5' primer, a second PCR ran about 6 to 11 cycles. TCRdb itself ran the 5' RACE reads through MiXCR, one entry per CDR3 protein. This sample has 1.5 million to 2 million distinct CDR3 sequences; under 30% occur once, and the top ten carry about 7.7%. The specimen was blood. Source of these receptors: a woman aged 30 to 39 in good health.

The table lists this clonotype with many counts. The chain is built from TRBV12-3 or TRBV12-4 and TRBJ2-5, with D tentatively TRBD2 (6 bases). This CDR3 comprises 14 residues. The V gene lost 2 bases and the J gene lost 5 bases, with 12 bases spanning the gap. CDR3 in DNA: TGTGCCAGCAGTTTAATGGGCGGGGCTGAGACCCAGTACTTC. This translates into CASSLMGGAETQYF.

The chain carries TRBV4-1 and TRBJ1-6; TRBD1 aligns across 7 bases. There are 16 residues in the CDR3. The germline V gene has CDR1 MGHRA and CDR2 YSYEKL. V shed 1 base and J 5 bases; nucleotides not matched to a gene: 5. CDR3: CASSQGPGQNNSPLHF. The DNA of the CDR3 is TGCGCCAGCAGCCAAGGACCGGGACAGAATAATTCACCCCTCCACTTT.

For this clonotype: The junction does not match germline at one end; this may be a read error. The J gene is TRBJ2-2, the V gene TRBV29-1; 7 positions agree with TRBD2. Per the germline V gene, CDR1 is SQVTM and CDR2 is ANQGSEA. This CDR3 region has 15 residues. CDR3 bases: TGCAGCGTTGAATCCGCGGGGGTACCTATCGGGGAGCCGTTTTTT. It is translated as CSVESAGVPIGEPFF.

The J gene is TRBJ2-1, the V gene TRBV28, with TRBD1 matching 7 bases. After removal of 7 bases from V and 6 bases from J, the junction contained 9 bases not matched to a gene. Per germline, CDR1 MDHEN and CDR2 SYDVKM. The CDR3 sequence is 14 residues long. CDR3 sequence (DNA): TGTGCCAGCATTAGGGACAGAGCACTCAATGAGCAGTTCTTC. Amino acids: CASIRDRALNEQFF. Complete variable domain (other parts from reference TRBV28 and TRBJ2-1): DVKVTQSSRYLVKRTGEKVFLECVQDMDHENMFWYRQDPGLGLRLIYFSYDVKMKEKGDIPEGYSVSREKKERFSLILESASTNQTSMYLCASIRDRALNEQFFGPGTRLTVL.

The sample holds a few counts of this clonotype. The rearrangement uses TRBV7-2 and TRBJ1-2; D remains ambiguous. CDR1 SGHTA and CDR2 FQGNSA come from the germline V gene. V was trimmed by 0 bases and J by 7 bases, leaving 9 bases between them. The length of the CDR3 is 13 residues. This CDR3 is CASSLALTVGYTF. CDR3 nucleotides: TGTGCCAGCAGCTTAGCGCTGACCGTTGGCTACACCTTC. Combining the CDR3 with reference TRBV7-2 and TRBJ1-2 gives the whole variable domain GAGVSQSPSNKVTEKGKDVELRCDPISGHTALYWYRQSLGQGLEFLIYFQGNSAPDKSGLPSDRFSAERTGGSVSTLTIQRTQQEDSAVYLCASSLALTVGYTFGSGTRLTVV.